This T cell receptor (beta chain) stems from a study of T cells in Graves' hyperthyroidism and ophthalmopathy (dated by TCRdb to between 2018 and 2021). In terms of the full investigation: Peripheral blood was sampled at the time of initial diagnosis, prior to any treatment. After sampling, hyperthyroidism patients received methimazole starting at 30 mg daily, and ophthalmopathy patients received high-dose intravenous methylprednisolone. The approximately 100 discovery patients were divided at random into training and test sets in a 7:3 ratio. A discovery cohort of about 96 patients, 43 with Graves' ophthalmopathy and roughly 59 with stable Graves' hyperthyroidism, was used to find distinguishing TCR V-J signatures. The study also compared thyroid tissue and blood T-cell repertoires from 6 or 7 Graves' hyperthyroidism patients. Whether ophthalmopathy could be predicted prospectively was tested in an independent validation cohort made up of 18 to 20 hyperthyroidism patients plus 17 patients who later progressed to ophthalmopathy. TCR Vbeta CDR3 sequencing of 135 peripheral blood samples (43 ophthalmopathy, 75 or so hyperthyroidism and roughly 17 progressor patients) is reported in the paper.

This clonotype occurred many times. No cognate antigen has been identified for it. Base qualities are not provided; no much larger clone lies one nucleotide away. Points the paper makes about the study in general: In validation, the model predicted progression to ophthalmopathy a median of 6.5 months before onset, with about 64% sensitivity and about 72% specificity. In cross-validation, a model built on a 13 V-J signature told ophthalmopathy apart from stable hyperthyroidism with about 90% sensitivity and around 81% specificity, and in testing the same model reached 80%/75%. Sample size was not statistically predetermined, and investigators were not blinded to group allocation. Blood samples also contained most of the expanded thyroid clonotypes (frequency above 0.001), which suggests that blood repertoires may reflect thyroid immune responses.

The TCR beta CDR3 regions were amplified from RNA transcripts. A first-round RT-PCR of the TCR CDR3 used the HTBI primer set with the Qiagen OneStep RT-PCR kit. A second multiplex PCR round built the libraries, followed by size selection and purification. Libraries were sequenced paired-end with 100 bp reads on an Illumina HiSeq2000. Under the source paper's analysis protocol: SOAPnuke was used to process the raw data, throwing out any read that contained adapters or uncalled bases, had a mean Phred below 15, or lacked an exact constant-primer or identifier match. COPE v1.2.5 was used to merge high-quality paired reads, and clonotypes were defined as unique nucleotide sequences. Clonotypes were aligned to IMGT TRBV, TRBD and TRBJ reference segments using MiTCR v1.1. Only V-J combinations with frequency above 0.0001, covering about 99% of repertoires, were analysed. The TCS score was defined as the ratio of F50 (clonal expansion) to E x V (chaos), calculated using BLOSUM62-based TCRdist between CDR3 peptides within each V-J. Welch's t-statistics and random forest reduced 500 to 550 V-J features to 13, which were used in a naive Bayes classifier (R e1071). TCRdb ran its own pipeline on the public reads, namely fastp trimming at Q25 and MiXCR clone calling, and kept in-frame beta chains. Rows with one shared CDR3 protein collapse into an entry with the most common genes and DNA. TCRdb's processing, not the study's, gives the V and J calls here. Within this sample are approximately 600,000 distinct CDR3 sequences, with around 21% of them counted one time only. Together, the top ten hold under 35% of the sample.

Ophthalmopathy patients had moderately to severely active disease, Clinical Activity Score of at least 3, NOSPECS grade of at least 4, and duration under 3 months. Any patient with an uncontrolled infection, another autoimmune disease, pregnancy or lactation was excluded. Diagnoses were established on the basis of clinical symptoms, serum thyroxine and TRAb, thyroid ultrasound, and orbital computed tomography. PBMCs were isolated from around 10 ml of fresh peripheral blood by Ficoll-Paque density gradient centrifugation. Total RNA was extracted using Trizol reagent, and RNA quality was assessed on an Agilent 2100 Bioanalyzer. V loses 0 bases at its end and J loses 2 bases; junction bases beyond the gene matches: 12. The cysteine opens and the phenylalanine closes a CDR3 of 19 amino acids. Of the read, only the CDR3 DNA is kept; its 57 bases are in frame from base 1.

The sequence is built from TRBV12-3 or TRBV12-4 and TRBJ2-3; the central 9 bases match TRBD2. The sequence derives from a man aged 30-40 years with Graves' ophthalmopathy. Sequencing input: blood. This receptor carries the CDR3 CASSLALRLAGIFTDTQYF. The nucleotide sequence reads TGTGCCAGCAGTTTAGCGCTAAGGCTAGCGGGAATATTCACAGATACGCAGTATTTT.